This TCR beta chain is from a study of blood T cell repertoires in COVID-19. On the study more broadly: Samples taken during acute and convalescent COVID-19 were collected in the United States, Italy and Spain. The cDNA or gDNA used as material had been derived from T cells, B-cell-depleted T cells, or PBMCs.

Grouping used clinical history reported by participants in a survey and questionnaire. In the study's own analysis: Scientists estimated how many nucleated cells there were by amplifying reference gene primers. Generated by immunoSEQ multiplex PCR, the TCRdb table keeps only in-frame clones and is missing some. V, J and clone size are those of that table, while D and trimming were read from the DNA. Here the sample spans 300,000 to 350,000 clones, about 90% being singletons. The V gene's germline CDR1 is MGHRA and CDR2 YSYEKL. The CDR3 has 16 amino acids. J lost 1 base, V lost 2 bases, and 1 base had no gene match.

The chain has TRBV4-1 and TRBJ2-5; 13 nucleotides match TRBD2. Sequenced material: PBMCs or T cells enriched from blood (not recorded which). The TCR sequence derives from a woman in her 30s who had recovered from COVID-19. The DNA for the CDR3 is TGCGCCAGCAGCCAAACTAGCGGGGGGGGCCAAGAGACCCAGTACTTC. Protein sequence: CASSQTSGGGQETQYF.